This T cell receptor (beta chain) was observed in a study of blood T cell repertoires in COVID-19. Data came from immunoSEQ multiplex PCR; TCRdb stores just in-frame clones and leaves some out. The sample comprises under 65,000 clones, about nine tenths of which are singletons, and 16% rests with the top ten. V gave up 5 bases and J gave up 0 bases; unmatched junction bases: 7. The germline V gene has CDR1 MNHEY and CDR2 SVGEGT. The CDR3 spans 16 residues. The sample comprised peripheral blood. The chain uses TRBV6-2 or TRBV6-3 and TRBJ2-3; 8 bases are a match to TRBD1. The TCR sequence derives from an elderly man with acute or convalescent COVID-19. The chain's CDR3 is CASSRGQGRSTDTQYF. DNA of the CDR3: TGTGCCAGCAGTAGAGGACAGGGAAGGAGCACAGATACGCAGTATTTT.